One and the same sample provided the 14 T cell receptor beta chains below, sequenced in a study of cytomegalovirus exposure and HLA in healthy donors. 60 Vbeta and 13 Jbeta primers were used in PCR. Libraries were prepared by immunoSEQ multiplex PCR; TCRdb keeps only in-frame clonotypes and omits some of them. The data hold a few hundred thousand clones, with over 65% observed a single time. What was sequenced was PBMCs. Receptors originate from a woman between 25 and 40 years old in good health and CMV-seronegative.

V usage is TRBV10-3 and J usage is TRBJ2-2; 7 bases map to TRBD1. Germline V gives CDR1 ENHRY, CDR2 SYGVKD. V dropped 5 bases and J dropped 1; count of bases not matched to a gene: 4. The CDR3 is made up of 15 amino acids. The CDR3 DNA is TGTGCCATCAGTTTTGGGACAGAGAACACCGGGGAGCTGTTTTTT. It codes for CAISFGTENTGELFF.

This clone occurred a few times. V and J are TRBV30 and TRBJ2-2, with a weak D call TRBD2 (7 bases). CDR3 length equals 15 residues. The V gene lost 4 bases and the J gene lost 2 bases, with 14 bases spanning the gap. CDR1 is GTSNPN, CDR2 SVGIG, per germline (reference sequence). The CDR3, as DNA: TGTGCCTGGAACCAGCGGGGACAAAACACCGGGGAGCTGTTTTTT. It encodes CAWNQRGQNTGELFF.

A few counts support this clone. The chain is built from TRBV4-2 and TRBJ2-7, with D uncertain. The CDR3 spans 13 residues. Germline CDR1 reads LGHNA; CDR2 reads YNFKEQ. V gave up 1 base and J gave up 6 bases, with 10 bases separating them. CDR3 nucleotides: TGTGCCAGCAGCCAAGTGAAGCATCGCGAGCAGTACTTC. Residues: CASSQVKHREQYF.

V is TRBV11-3 and J is TRBJ2-7; D call uncertain. Trimming pared 2 bases from V and 5 bases from J, leaving 16 bases between. The CDR3 is 15 residues long. Germline CDR1 SGHNT, CDR2 YENEEA. The chain's CDR3 is CASSLTTPLLDEQYF. Here the CDR3 DNA reads TGTGCCAGCAGCTTAACGACTCCCCTTCTGGACGAGCAGTACTTC.

This clone was seen a single time. V usage is TRBV27 and J usage is TRBJ2-7; TRBD1 matches at 8 bases. CDR3 length: 14 residues. Trimming removed 2 bases from V and 5 bases from J; junction bases left unmatched: 5. Germline assignment: CDR1 MNHEY and CDR2 SMNVEV (reference sequence). The CDR3 DNA sequence: TGTGCCAGCAGTTTACTGGACAGGGTCGACGAGCAGTACTTC. Protein sequence: CASSLLDRVDEQYF.

V and J are TRBV7-3 and TRBJ2-3; D ambiguous. CDR3 size: 12 residues. V dropped 5 bases and J dropped 6 bases, with 9 bases sitting between them. In germline, CDR1 is SGHTA, CDR2 FQGTGA. The DNA of the CDR3 is TGTGCCAGCAGCAACGGGTGGGATACGCAGTATTTT. It specifies CASSNGWDTQYF.

In DNA form, the CDR3 reads TGCGCCAGCAGCCTTACCGGACTTAGCACAGATACGCAGTATTTT. It codes for CASSLTGLSTDTQYF. The chain is built from TRBV4-1 and TRBJ2-3; D is possibly TRBD2 (5 bases). Deletions cut 4 bases from V and 0 bases from J, with 11 bases between. This CDR3 has 15 residues. Germline values: CDR1 MGHRA, CDR2 YSYEKL.

This chain connects TRBV10-3 to TRBJ2-1; TRBD1 matches 10 bases. The CDR3 has 14 amino acids. Germline V gene lookup returns CDR1 ENHRY and CDR2 SYGVKD. J was trimmed by 8 bases and V by 3 bases; bases with no gene match: 4. CDR3 sequence: CAISEQTGGDEQFF. In DNA, the CDR3 is TGTGCCATCAGTGAACAGACAGGGGGCGATGAGCAGTTCTTC.

This clone was detected only a few times. The chain carries TRBV19 and TRBJ2-3; 8 bases agree with TRBD2. The germline V gene has CDR1 LNHDA and CDR2 SQIVND (reference sequence). J lost 1 base, V lost 6 bases, and 6 bases had no gene match. This CDR3 spans 15 amino acids. The CDR3 sequence is CASSIRRGGTDTQYF. The CDR3 bases are TGTGCCAGTAGCATAAGGCGGGGGGGCACAGATACGCAGTATTTT.

The rearrangement links TRBV5-1 to TRBJ2-1; maybe TRBD2 (6 bases). The CDR3 sequence is 16 residues long. V lost 4 bases to trimming and J lost 10 bases, with 24 bases between them. In germline, CDR1 is SGHRS, CDR2 YFSETQ. DNA of the CDR3: TGCGCCAGCAGCCCACCATCAGCGGGTATTATGAGGGAGCAGTTCTTC. Translation: CASSPPSAGIMREQFF.

For the CDR3, the DNA is TGTGCCAGCGCCCCTCGGGGGGCGCTTAACGAGCAGTACTTC. Translation: CASAPRGALNEQYF. V and J are TRBV27 and TRBJ2-7; tentative D call: TRBD2 (7 bases). The CDR3 consists of 14 residues. Trimming pared 8 bases from V and 5 bases from J, leaving 19 bases between. Germline values: CDR1 MNHEY, CDR2 SMNVEV (reference sequence).

V and J are TRBV4-1 and TRBJ2-3; no clear D. V was clipped by 1 base and J by 3 bases, with 11 bases between them. Germline CDR1 MGHRA, CDR2 YSYEKL. The CDR3 loop spans 15 amino acids. DNA for the CDR3: TGCGCCAGCAGCCAAGTGTCGGGTACGACAGATACGCAGTATTTT. The encoded protein is CASSQVSGTTDTQYF.

The rearrangement uses TRBV27 and TRBJ2-5; D perhaps matches TRBD1 (6 bases). CDR1 is MNHEY, CDR2 SMNVEV, per germline (reference sequence). The CDR3 covers 15 residues. V shed 5 bases and J shed 5 bases, with 18 bases lying between them. The chain's CDR3 is CASSPIVGAPETQYF. The CDR3 region has the DNA TGTGCCAGCAGTCCTATAGTGGGGGCCCCGGAGACCCAGTACTTC.

This chain's CDR3 is CSVIGTGGEAFF. CDR3 nucleotide sequence: TGCAGCGTTATCGGGACAGGAGGTGAAGCTTTCTTT. The chain recombines TRBV29-1 with TRBJ1-1; 8 positions agree with TRBD1. Unmatched junction bases numbered 6, after V lost 5 bases and J lost 7 bases. The length of the CDR3 is 12 residues. Germline CDR1 SQVTM, CDR2 ANQGSEA.